What follows is one T cell receptor (beta chain) and its context. Its antigen is still unknown. Mismatch with germline at one junction end may stem from a read error. Naive CD4+ cells had CD25+ Tregs removed. General study results and limits: Tumor memory CD4+ T cell TCR gene usage was found to cluster with blood and lymph node memory CD4+ cells and with lymph node naive CD4+ cells. Tumor Tregs overlapped most with tumor, then blood, naive CD4+ cells.

TCRdb processed the 5' RACE reads anew with MiXCR; each CDR3 protein has one entry. Here the sample spans 8,000 to 10,000 distinct CDR3 sequences, about a quarter being singletons. Looked up from germline, CDR1 is LNHNV and CDR2 is YYDKDF (reference sequence). CDR3 size: 13 residues. The chain combines TRBV15 with TRBJ1-1, with D possibly being TRBD1 (5 bases). Sequenced input: naive CD4+ T cells sorted from a lymph node. This sample's subset: naive CD4+ T cells, CD4+CD45RA+CD25-. The TCR comes from a female donor with breast cancer. The CDR3 protein is CATSRTTTDEAFF. In nucleotides, the CDR3 is TGTGCCACCAGCAGAACTACGACAGATGAAGCCTTCTTT.